This T cell receptor beta chain was sequenced for a study of OX40 agonist ivuxolimab in advanced cancers. Libraries were prepared by immunoSEQ multiplex PCR; TCRdb keeps only in-frame clonotypes and omits some of them. Among about 78,000 clones listed, around nine tenths were seen once. The germline V gene has CDR1 SGHRS and CDR2 YFSETQ. The CDR3 contains 16 residues. The clonotype comes from an adult with an advanced solid tumor such as melanoma, head and neck, liver or kidney cancer. V and J are TRBV5-1 and TRBJ2-5; D perhaps matches TRBD1 (6 bases). The J call may be incorrect, as the DNA end agrees better with TRBJ2-7. Specimen: CD4+ or CD8+ T cells sorted from blood, collected in a trial of the OX40 agonist ivuxolimab. CDR3 protein: CASSEESGEGTYEQYF. The CDR3 DNA reads TGCGCCAGCAGCGAGGAATCAGGGGAAGGGACCTACGAGCAGTACTTC.